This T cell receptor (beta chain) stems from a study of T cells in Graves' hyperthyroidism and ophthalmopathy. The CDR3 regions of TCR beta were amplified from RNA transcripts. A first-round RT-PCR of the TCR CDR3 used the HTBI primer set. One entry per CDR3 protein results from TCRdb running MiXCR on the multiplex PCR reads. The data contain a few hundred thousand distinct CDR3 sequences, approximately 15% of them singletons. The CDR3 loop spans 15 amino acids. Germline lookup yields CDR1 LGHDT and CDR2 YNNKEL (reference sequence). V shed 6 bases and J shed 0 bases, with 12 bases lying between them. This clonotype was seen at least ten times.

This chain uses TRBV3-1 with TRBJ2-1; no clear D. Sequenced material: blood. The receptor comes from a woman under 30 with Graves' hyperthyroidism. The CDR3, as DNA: TGTGCCAGCAGACCTACACGAGGCTCCTACAATGAGCAGTTCTTC. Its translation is CASRPTRGSYNEQFF.